This paragraph covers one T cell receptor (beta chain) sequence. Treatment described: approximately 18 received Ad26.COV2.S at low or high dose, single or two shots; several received placebo; per-sample allocation not given. Collection of samples fell on day 63 after the first vaccine or placebo injection. The assay was immunoSEQ multiplex PCR, and TCRdb's table has in-frame clones only and misses some. This table holds 440,000 or so clones, 70% to 90% found once. CDR3 size: 15 residues. Per the germline V gene, CDR1 is GTSNPN and CDR2 is SVGIG (reference sequence). J gave up 9 bases and V 0 bases, and 10 bases lay outside the gene matches. The data were taken from a study of Ad26.COV2.S vaccination and SARS-CoV-2 variants.

This receptor was identified in a person aged 18-60 years who received the Ad26.COV2.S COVID-19 vaccine or a placebo. The gene calls are TRBV30 and TRBJ2-5, with 10 bases identical to TRBD2. This specimen consisted of peripheral blood, obtained in a trial of Ad26.COV2.S vaccine versus placebo. For the CDR3, the DNA is TGTGCCTGGAGTGTACTAGCGGGGACCGGCGGGGCCCAGTACTTC. This gives the protein CAWSVLAGTGGAQYF.